Following are 25 T cell receptor beta chains from one sample sequenced in a study of shared clonotypes between healthy human individuals. Selected positively for CCR7 and CD45RO-negative, naive CD8 cells excluded terminally differentiated effector memory CD45RA+ cells. Some clones are missing from TCRdb's copy, which holds only in-frame ones; the method was immunoSEQ multiplex PCR. The repertoire holds some 2 million clones, with 85% to 95% as singletons. Sequencing used naive CD8+ T cells sorted from blood. The receptors derive from a man younger than 35 in good health.

The V gene is TRBV30, the J gene TRBJ2-7; tentatively, D is TRBD2 (6 bases). From germline, CDR1 is GTSNPN and CDR2 SVGIG (reference sequence). The CDR3 runs 13 residues. Trimming removed 4 bases at V and 2 bases at J, with 12 bases between. CDR3 nucleotides: TGTGCCTGGACTCTCCCGGGAGCCTACGAGCAGTACTTC. Amino acids: CAWTLPGAYEQYF.

The rearrangement uses TRBV7-3 and TRBJ2-1; maybe TRBD2 (6 bases). The germline V and J ends were trimmed by 5 bases and 8 bases, with 19 bases remaining between them. The CDR3 is 15 residues long. Germline loops: CDR1 SGHTA, CDR2 FQGTGA. Written as DNA, the CDR3 is TGTGCCAGCAGCCAAGCGGGCGGGGCGTTGGATGAGCAGTTCTTC. Protein: CASSQAGGALDEQFF.

This sequence joins TRBV28 and TRBJ2-7; D is unclear. CDR1 is MDHEN and CDR2 is SYDVKM in the germline V gene. The CDR3 contains 13 residues. V shed 7 bases and J shed 2 bases, with 12 bases lying between them. CDR3 amino acids: CASKPPMAYEQYF. CDR3 DNA sequence: TGTGCCAGCAAGCCCCCCATGGCCTACGAGCAGTACTTC.

The rearrangement joins TRBV19 to TRBJ2-1, with D perhaps TRBD2 (6 bases). Per germline, CDR1 LNHDA and CDR2 SQIVND (reference sequence). This CDR3 comprises 13 residues. The V gene lost 7 bases and the J gene lost 5 bases, with 12 bases spanning the gap. The CDR3 DNA is TGTGCCAGTACTCGGAGGGCGGACAATGAGCAGTTCTTC. Translated, it gives CASTRRADNEQFF.

The chain employs TRBV5-6 and TRBJ2-2, with TRBD1 matching over 8 bases. The CDR3 is 14 amino acids. CDR1 is SGHDT and CDR2 is YYEEEE in the germline V gene. V gave up 4 bases and J gave up 3 bases; unmatched junction bases: 2. The CDR3 loop reads CASSRQGHTGELFF. CDR3 sequence (DNA): TGTGCCAGCAGCAGACAGGGGCACACCGGGGAGCTGTTTTTT.

As concerns this clone: Different DNA sequences within this sample yield the same CDR3. V is TRBV9 and J is TRBJ2-3; 13 bases align to TRBD2. V shed 4 bases and J 4 bases; nucleotides not matched to a gene: 6. The CDR3 runs to 16 residues. Germline V gene sequence: CDR1 SGDLS, CDR2 YYNGEE. The CDR3 loop is CASSPLAGGPSDTQYF. CDR3 DNA sequence: TGTGCCAGCAGCCCACTAGCGGGGGGGCCTTCAGATACGCAGTATTTT.

The V gene is TRBV6-6, the J gene TRBJ1-2; weak D call: TRBD1 (5 bases). Per the germline V gene, CDR1 is MNHNY and CDR2 is SVGAGI (reference sequence). V lost 0 bases and J 2 bases, leaving 10 bases between the germline ends. The CDR3 has 15 residues. CDR3 loop: CASSYSVRDNYGYTF. DNA of the CDR3: TGTGCCAGCAGTTACTCAGTCAGGGACAACTATGGCTACACCTTC.

This chain uses TRBV4-3 with TRBJ2-7, with D perhaps TRBD1 (6 bases). V was cut by 0 bases and J by 0 bases, with 12 bases left in between. Germline V gene lookup returns CDR1 LGHNA and CDR2 YSLEER. The CDR3 is made up of 16 amino acids. The CDR3 DNA is TGCGCCAGCAGCCAAGATCCCCGACAGGCCTCCTACGAGCAGTACTTC. It is translated as CASSQDPRQASYEQYF.

The chain recombines TRBV6-4 with TRBJ2-7; D is possibly TRBD1 (5 bases). This CDR3 region has 10 residues. Between the trimmed V and J ends, which lost 10 bases and 3 bases, there was a span of 7 bases. CDR1 is MRHNA and CDR2 is SNTAGT in the germline V gene. CDR3 DNA: TGTGCCAAGGGGCACTACGAGCAGTACTTC. Residues: CAKGHYEQYF.

Concerning this clone itself: The sample has other DNA sequences that encode this CDR3 too. The CDR3 nucleotides read TGTGCCAGCAGCTTGGGATTCGGCTACGAGCAGTACTTC. It yields the protein CASSLGFGYEQYF. V and J are TRBV7-8 and TRBJ2-7; D not certain. This CDR3 is 13 amino acids long. CDR1 is SGHVS, CDR2 FQNEAQ, per germline. V was cut by 3 bases and J by 3 bases, with 9 bases left in between. Together with reference TRBV7-8 and TRBJ2-7, the CDR3 gives the full variable domain: GAGVSQSPRYKVAKRGQDVALRCDPISGHVSLFWYQQALGQGPEFLTYFQNEAQLDKSGLPSDRFFAERPEGSVSTLKIQRTQQEDSAVYLCASSLGFGYEQYFGPGTRLTVT.

The chain links TRBV5-6 to TRBJ2-7; D unclear. Trimming stripped 2 bases from V and 3 bases from J, with 12 bases between. Germline V gene data show CDR1 as SGHDT and CDR2 as YYEEEE. The CDR3 runs 14 residues. CDR3 nucleotide sequence: TGTGCCAGCAGCTTTTTCGGCGGCGACTACGAGCAGTACTTC. As protein: CASSFFGGDYEQYF.

J is TRBJ2-7 and V is TRBV9; D might be TRBD2 (6 bases). CDR3 length equals 15 residues. Germline V gene data show CDR1 as SGDLS and CDR2 as YYNGEE. The germline V and J ends were trimmed by 3 bases and 1 base, with 14 bases remaining between them. CDR3 DNA: TGTGCCAGCAGCGAAGGAGGGAAGTCGTCCTACGAGCAGTACTTC. It is translated as CASSEGGKSSYEQYF.

This chain links TRBV28 with TRBJ1-3; TRBD1 agrees at 7 bases. The junction had 16 bases not matched to a gene; V was cut back by 5 bases and J by 0 bases. CDR1 MDHEN and CDR2 SYDVKM come from the germline V gene. The CDR3 loop spans 19 amino acids. CDR3 sequence (DNA): TGTGCCAGCAGTCCTCGGGACAGCTGGTCCTGGTCCTCTGGAAACACCATATATTTT. This encodes CASSPRDSWSWSSGNTIYF.

Remarks on this clone: The junction does not match germline at one end; this may be a read error. The chain uses TRBV28 and TRBJ2-7, with D maybe TRBD2 (6 bases). Germline V lookup: CDR1 MDHEN, CDR2 SYDVKM. The CDR3 spans 14 residues. The CDR3 nucleotides read TGTGTCAGCAGTTCATTGGGACTGACGTACGAGCAGTACTTC. It codes for CVSSSLGLTYEQYF.

This clone was recorded once. Different DNA sequences within this sample yield the same CDR3. The chain couples TRBV6-1 to TRBJ1-1, with D perhaps matching TRBD1 (6 bases). V dropped 1 base and J dropped 1 base, with 7 bases sitting between them. The length of the CDR3 is 14 residues. Germline CDR1 and CDR2: MNHNS and SASEGT. CDR3 sequence: CASSEEQGNTEAFF. The DNA for the CDR3 is TGTGCCAGCAGTGAAGAACAGGGGAACACTGAAGCTTTCTTT.

Concerning this clone: Other nucleotide sequences in the sample specify the same CDR3. The gene calls are TRBV9 and TRBJ1-2; 7 nucleotides match TRBD1. Per the germline V gene, CDR1 is SGDLS and CDR2 is YYNGEE. The CDR3 spans 13 residues. V lost 2 bases, J lost 4 bases, and 2 bases stayed unmatched. In nucleotides, the CDR3 is TGTGCCAGCAGCGTCCGACAGGGCTATGGCTACACCTTC. Residues: CASSVRQGYGYTF.

With respect to this clone: This specimen includes other DNA sequences encoding the same CDR3. This chain joins TRBV28 and TRBJ1-5, with D hard to call. V lost 3 bases and J 2 bases, leaving 5 bases between the germline ends. Germline V CDR1 and CDR2: MDHEN, SYDVKM. CDR3 size: 13 residues. CDR3 amino acids: CASSFGGNQPQHF. CDR3 coding DNA: TGTGCCAGCAGTTTTGGGGGCAATCAGCCCCAGCATTTT.

The rearrangement joins TRBV14 to TRBJ1-2; no reliable D call. Germline V CDR1 and CDR2: SGHDN, FVKESK. V was clipped by 5 bases and J by 4 bases, with 11 bases between them. This CDR3 is 13 amino acids long. CDR3 in DNA: TGTGCCAGCAGCTTGGACGGGAGCTATGGCTACACCTTC. Its translation is CASSLDGSYGYTF.

This rearrangement joins TRBV28 to TRBJ2-2; no reliable D call. Germline assignment: CDR1 MDHEN and CDR2 SYDVKM. V was shortened by 3 bases and J by 5 bases, with 10 bases between the two germline ends. The CDR3 sequence is 14 residues long. The CDR3 sequence: CASSLTEQTGELFF. The CDR3 coding sequence is TGTGCCAGCAGTTTGACCGAGCAAACCGGGGAGCTGTTTTTT.

The genes are TRBV28 and TRBJ2-2; TRBD2 might be the D (5 bases). V gave up 3 bases and J gave up 4 bases, with 12 bases separating them. This CDR3 contains 15 residues. Germline V gene data show CDR1 as MDHEN and CDR2 as SYDVKM. In DNA, the CDR3 is TGTGCCAGCAGTTTCGGGGATTCGAGCACCGGGGAGCTGTTTTTT. Translation: CASSFGDSSTGELFF.

This clone appeared a single time. The sample contains more than one DNA sequence encoding this CDR3. The rearrangement uses TRBV13 and TRBJ2-3, with D hard to call. The germline V gene has CDR1 PRHDT and CDR2 FYEKMQ (reference sequence). V was shortened by 3 bases and J by 3 bases, with 4 bases between the two germline ends. The CDR3 runs 12 residues. The CDR3 sequence: CASSFSTDTQYF. For the CDR3, the DNA is TGTGCCAGCAGCTTTTCGACAGATACGCAGTATTTT.

The V call is TRBV4-1, the J call TRBJ1-2; 12 positions agree with TRBD1. Germline-derived CDR1 and CDR2 are MGHRA and YSYEKL. V lost 4 bases to trimming and J lost 5 bases; unmatched junction nucleotides: 11. There are 17 residues in the CDR3. CDR3 DNA: TGCGCCAGCAGCCCCACGGGACAGGGGGCGCGAGAGTATGGCTACACCTTC. This gives the protein CASSPTGQGAREYGYTF.

The rearrangement uses TRBV7-6 and TRBJ2-1; 9 nucleotides agree with TRBD2. In germline, CDR1 is SGHVS, CDR2 FNYEAQ. CDR3 length: 15 amino acids. V lost 5 bases, J lost 2 bases, and 4 bases stayed unmatched. The DNA of the CDR3 is TGTGCCAGCAGCCGACTAGCGGATACCTACAATGAGCAGTTCTTC. Translated, it gives CASSRLADTYNEQFF. Full variable domain (missing parts from reference TRBV7-6 and TRBJ2-1): GAGVSQSPRYKVTKRGQDVALRCDPISGHVSLYWYRQALGQGPEFLTYFNYEAQQDKSGLPNDRFSAERPEGSISTLTIQRTEQRDSAMYRCASSRLADTYNEQFFGPGTRLTVL.

The chain recombines TRBV10-1 with TRBJ1-2; the D is unclear. Trimming removed 2 bases at V and 6 bases at J, with 10 bases between. Germline V gives CDR1 WNHNN, CDR2 SYGVQD (reference sequence). This CDR3 is built from 13 residues. The CDR3 is CASSEPSFDGYTF. The CDR3 DNA follows: TGCGCCAGCAGTGAGCCCTCTTTTGATGGCTACACCTTC.

In regard to this clone: The same CDR3 can be traced to other DNA sequences in this sample. CDR3 in amino acids: CASSFSGGNQPQHF. As DNA, the CDR3 is TGTGCCAGCAGCTTCTCAGGGGGCAATCAGCCCCAGCATTTT. J is TRBJ1-5 and V is TRBV5-6, with D perhaps TRBD1 (6 bases). This CDR3 has 14 residues. Looked up from germline, CDR1 is SGHDT and CDR2 is YYEEEE. Trimming removed 2 bases from V and 2 bases from J, with 8 bases in between.